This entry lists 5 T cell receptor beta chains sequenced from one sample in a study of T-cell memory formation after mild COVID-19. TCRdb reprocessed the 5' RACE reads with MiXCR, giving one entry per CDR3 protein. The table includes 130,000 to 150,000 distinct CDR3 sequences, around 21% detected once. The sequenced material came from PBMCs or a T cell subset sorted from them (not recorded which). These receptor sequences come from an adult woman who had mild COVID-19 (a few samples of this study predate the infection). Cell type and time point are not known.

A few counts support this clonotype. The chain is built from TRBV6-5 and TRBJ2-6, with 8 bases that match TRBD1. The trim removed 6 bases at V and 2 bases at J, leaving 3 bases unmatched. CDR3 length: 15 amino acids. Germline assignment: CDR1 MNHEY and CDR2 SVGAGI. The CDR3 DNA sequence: TGTGCCAGCAGCGGACAGGGCCCTGGGGCCAACGTCCTGACTTTC. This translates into CASSGQGPGANVLTF.

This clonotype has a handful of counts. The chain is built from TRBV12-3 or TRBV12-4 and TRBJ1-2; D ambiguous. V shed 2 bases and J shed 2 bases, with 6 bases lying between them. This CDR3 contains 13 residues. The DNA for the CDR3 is TGTGCCAGCAGTTTAAAGAGGAACTATGGCTACACCTTC. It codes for CASSLKRNYGYTF.

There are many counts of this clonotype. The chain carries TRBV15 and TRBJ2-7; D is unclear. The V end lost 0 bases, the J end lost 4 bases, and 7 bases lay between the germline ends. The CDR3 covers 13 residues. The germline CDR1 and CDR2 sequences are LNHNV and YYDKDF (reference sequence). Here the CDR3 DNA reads TGTGCCACCAGCAGAGATACCCAATACGAGCAGTACTTC. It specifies CATSRDTQYEQYF.

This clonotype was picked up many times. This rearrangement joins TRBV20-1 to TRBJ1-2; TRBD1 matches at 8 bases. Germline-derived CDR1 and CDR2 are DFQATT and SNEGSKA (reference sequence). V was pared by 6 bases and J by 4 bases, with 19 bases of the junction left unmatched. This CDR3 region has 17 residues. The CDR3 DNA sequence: TGCAGTGCGCGCCCCGCGCCCTCAGGGGGCGTCGGCTATGGCTACACCTTC. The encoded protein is CSARPAPSGGVGYGYTF.

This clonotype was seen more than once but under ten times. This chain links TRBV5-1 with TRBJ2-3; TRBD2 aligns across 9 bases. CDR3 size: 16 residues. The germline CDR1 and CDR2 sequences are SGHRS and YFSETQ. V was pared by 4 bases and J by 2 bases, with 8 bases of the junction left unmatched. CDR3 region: CASSPPTSGDTDTQYF. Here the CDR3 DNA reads TGCGCCAGCAGCCCGCCGACTAGCGGTGACACAGATACGCAGTATTTT.